A single sample is the source of the 9 T cell receptor beta chains below, sequenced in a study (dated by TCRdb to about 2016). Library method: RT-PCR. The reads were generated on an Illumina MiSeq. The public sequencing data were trimmed at Q25 with fastp and processed into clonotypes with MiXCR by TCRdb, which kept only in-frame beta chains. Duplicate CDR3 protein sequences are folded into a single record with the most common DNA and genes. Recorded for this sample are almost 700,000 distinct CDR3 sequences; 13% to 15% of them occurred a single time. The ten most abundant clones make up roughly 3.9% of the sample. Sequencing was performed on memory CD4+ T cells from blood. The receptors derive from a female donor in good health, serving as a healthy control.

The sample holds many counts of this clonotype. The rearrangement joins TRBV5-1 to TRBJ2-7, with 8 bases identical to TRBD1. The CDR3 is 14 residues long. J gave up 5 bases and V 0 bases, and 4 bases lay outside the gene matches. Germline loops: CDR1 SGHRS, CDR2 YFSETQ. The CDR3 spells CASSLGQGPNEQYF. The CDR3 DNA reads as TGCGCCAGCAGCTTGGGACAGGGGCCCAACGAGCAGTACTTC.

This CDR3 is CASSLQSTYNEQFF. The DNA of the CDR3 is TGTGCCAGCAGCTTACAGTCTACTTACAATGAGCAGTTCTTC. V gene TRBV7-2 combines with J gene TRBJ2-1, with D uncertain. The germline V and J ends were trimmed by 2 bases and 4 bases, with 9 bases remaining between them. This CDR3 contains 14 residues. Germline loops: CDR1 SGHTA, CDR2 FQGNSA.

This clonotype occurred many times. CDR3 DNA sequence: TGCGCCAGCAGCCAAGGGTCTGCGAATTCCTACGAGCAGTACTTC. Its translation is CASSQGSANSYEQYF. This rearrangement joins TRBV4-3 to TRBJ2-7; no reliable D call. V gave up 1 base and J gave up 1 base, with 11 bases separating them. Germline values: CDR1 LGHNA, CDR2 YSLEER. The CDR3 loop spans 15 amino acids.

This clonotype has ten or more counts. The chain has TRBV12-3 or TRBV12-4 and TRBJ2-1; 7 bases agree with TRBD1. V shed 2 bases, J shed 0 bases, and the junction held 7 bases outside the gene matches. The CDR3 loop spans 17 amino acids. The CDR3 here is CASSLRGGAGSYNEQFF. The CDR3 DNA is TGTGCCAGCAGTTTAAGAGGGGGCGCGGGCTCCTACAATGAGCAGTTCTTC.

This clonotype was counted only a few times. The gene calls are TRBV10-3 and TRBJ1-5; D not certain. Germline V gives CDR1 ENHRY, CDR2 SYGVKD. CDR3 length: 12 residues. Trimming left V 9 bases short and J 5 bases short, with 11 bases between. The CDR3 nucleotides are TGTGCCATATCCTCTGTGGATCAGCCCCAGCATTTT. It encodes CAISSVDQPQHF.

The chain links TRBV12-3 or TRBV12-4 to TRBJ2-7; TRBD2 matches 9 bases. V lost 8 bases, J lost 3 bases, and 11 bases stayed unmatched. The CDR3 length is 15 residues. The CDR3 DNA follows: TGTGCCAGCGGAATCGGAGCGGGAGGATACTACGAGCAGTACTTC. Its protein product is CASGIGAGGYYEQYF.

This clonotype was detected ten times or more. This chain uses TRBV10-3 with TRBJ1-5; D possibly corresponds to TRBD1 (6 bases). The V end lost 0 bases, the J end lost 4 bases, and 10 bases lay between the germline ends. The CDR3 extends over 15 amino acids. The germline gives CDR1 ENHRY, CDR2 SYGVKD. CDR3 residues: CAISESGTTNQPQHF. The CDR3 coding sequence is TGTGCCATCAGTGAGTCGGGGACAACAAATCAGCCCCAGCATTTT.

This clonotype was counted at least ten times. The chain uses TRBV6-5 and TRBJ2-1; D remains ambiguous. The CDR3 sequence is 14 residues long. Germline CDR1 reads MNHEY; CDR2 reads SVGAGI. Between the trimmed V and J ends, which lost 2 bases and 7 bases, there was a span of 12 bases. The CDR3 sequence is CASSYGQVENEQFF. Here the CDR3 DNA reads TGTGCCAGCAGTTACGGGCAGGTCGAGAATGAGCAGTTCTTC.

This clonotype was found a few times. At one end, the junction sequence differs from germline, possibly due to a read error. The rearrangement uses TRBV7-7 and TRBJ1-5; 10 nucleotides line up with TRBD1. Germline loops: CDR1 SSHAT, CDR2 FNYEAQ (reference sequence). This CDR3 is 18 amino acids long. The CDR3, as DNA: TGTGCTAGCAGCAAAGGACAGGGGGAAAGGAGGGGCAATCAGCCCCAGCATTTT. It encodes CASSKGQGERRGNQPQHF.